This TCR beta chain stems from a study of blood T cell repertoires in COVID-19. V trimming: 3 bases; J trimming: 1 base; junction bases outside the gene matches: 7. This CDR3 is 17 amino acids long. TCRdb keeps only in-frame clones here, not all; method: immunoSEQ multiplex PCR. The sample has 35,000 to 50,000 clones, roughly 90% seen once. Sequencing was performed on peripheral blood. The V and J genes are TRBV5-3 and TRBJ2-2; 9 bases map to TRBD1. TRBV5-3 is classed as an ORF, of uncertain function. The sequence was obtained from a man aged 45-65 years with active COVID-19. CDR3: CARSSIRTGENTGELFF. As DNA, the CDR3 is TGTGCCAGAAGCTCCATAAGGACAGGGGAGAACACCGGGGAGCTGTTTTTT.